Following are 22 T cell receptor beta chains from one sample sequenced in a study of PD-L1 blockade in urothelial cancer. Method: immunoSEQ multiplex PCR; TCRdb's copy keeps in-frame clones and lacks some. The sample shows roughly 40,000 clones, 70% to 90% of them seen only once. Time point meaning: pretreatment peripheral blood. The input for sequencing was PBMCs, taken around atezolizumab (anti-PD-L1) treatment. Receptors originate from a donor aged 40 or over with urothelial cancer.

This rearrangement joins TRBV30 to TRBJ1-1, with D uncertain. V was shortened by 3 bases and J by 1 base, with 15 bases between the two germline ends. The CDR3 is 15 residues long. Germline CDR1 and CDR2: GTSNPN and SVGIG (reference sequence). CDR3: CAWSPRSRGNTEAFF. The CDR3 region has the DNA TGTGCCTGGAGCCCACGGTCCCGGGGGAACACTGAAGCTTTCTTT. The entire variable domain, with the rest obtained from reference TRBV30 and TRBJ1-1, is as follows: SQTIHQWPATLVQPVGSPLSLECTVEGTSNPNLYWYRQAAGRGLQLLFYSVGIGQISSEVPQNLSASRPQDRQFILSSKKLLLSDSGFYLCAWSPRSRGNTEAFFGQGTRLTVV.

Worth noting for this clone: The junction and the germline gene differ at one end; a read error may be behind it. This rearrangement joins TRBV5-5 to TRBJ1-1, with unresolved D. The CDR3 is made up of 13 amino acids. From germline, CDR1 is SGHKS and CDR2 YYEKEE (reference sequence). The CDR3 DNA sequence: TGCGCCAGCAGCCCTAACAGGAACACTGAAGCTTTCTTT. It yields the protein CASSPNRNTEAFF.

The chain uses TRBV7-2 and TRBJ2-1; a possible D gene is TRBD1 (5 bases). Trimming stripped 1 base from V and 7 bases from J, with 11 bases between. The CDR3 runs to 14 residues. In germline, CDR1 is SGHTA, CDR2 FQGNSA. The CDR3: CASSLGLGVNEQFF. CDR3 bases: TGTGCCAGCAGCTTAGGGCTAGGGGTGAATGAGCAGTTCTTC. The full variable domain, with the rest looked up from reference TRBV7-2 and TRBJ2-1, is GAGVSQSPSNKVTEKGKDVELRCDPISGHTALYWYRQSLGQGLEFLIYFQGNSAPDKSGLPSDRFSAERTGGSVSTLTIQRTQQEDSAVYLCASSLGLGVNEQFFGPGTRLTVL.

The chain carries TRBV11-2 and TRBJ2-1, with TRBD2 matching 10 bases. This CDR3 region has 16 residues. Germline-derived CDR1 and CDR2 are SGHAT and FQNNGV. V lost 7 bases, J lost 6 bases, and 12 bases stayed unmatched. CDR3 sequence reads: CASNDLAGAGGNEQFF. The DNA for the CDR3 is TGTGCCAGCAACGACCTAGCGGGGGCGGGGGGCAATGAGCAGTTCTTC.

The V and J genes are TRBV30 and TRBJ1-2, with a weak D call TRBD1 (5 bases). V shed 5 bases and J shed 0 bases, with 13 bases lying between them. Per germline, CDR1 GTSNPN and CDR2 SVGIG (reference sequence). This CDR3 spans 14 amino acids. The DNA of the CDR3 is TGTGCCTGGGGGGCCCGGCTGTCTAACTATGGCTACACCTTC. Its protein is CAWGARLSNYGYTF. Full variable domain (outside the CDR3, taken from reference TRBV30 and TRBJ1-2): SQTIHQWPATLVQPVGSPLSLECTVEGTSNPNLYWYRQAAGRGLQLLFYSVGIGQISSEVPQNLSASRPQDRQFILSSKKLLLSDSGFYLCAWGARLSNYGYTFGSGTRLTVV.

This clone turned up a few times. The chain couples TRBV9 to TRBJ2-3; D may be TRBD2 (7 bases). CDR3 length: 14 residues. V lost 4 bases and J lost 4, with 13 bases in between. In germline, CDR1 is SGDLS, CDR2 YYNGEE. The CDR3 reads CASSPGGGPDTQYF. The CDR3 nucleotides read TGTGCCAGCAGCCCTGGGGGGGGGCCAGATACGCAGTATTTT.

A single count supports this clone. The J gene is TRBJ2-7, the V gene TRBV6-5; tentatively, D is TRBD1 (5 bases). This CDR3 region has 15 residues. V was trimmed by 0 bases and J by 0 bases, leaving 9 bases between them. CDR1 is MNHEY, CDR2 SVGAGI, per germline. Here the CDR3 reads CASSYSSQGSYEQYF. The CDR3 bases are TGTGCCAGCAGTTACTCGAGTCAGGGCTCCTACGAGCAGTACTTC.

This sequence joins TRBV9 and TRBJ1-2; perhaps TRBD1 as D (6 bases). This CDR3 contains 18 residues. The germline V gene encodes CDR1 SGDLS and CDR2 YYNGEE. V lost 0 bases, J lost 0 bases, and 18 bases lay in between. Here the CDR3 DNA reads TGTGCCAGCAGCGTAGCTACCGGGGGGGGCAGAGCTAACTATGGCTACACCTTC. As protein: CASSVATGGGRANYGYTF.

The chain recombines TRBV13 with TRBJ2-7; D perhaps matches TRBD2 (6 bases). This CDR3 contains 13 residues. CDR1 is PRHDT, CDR2 FYEKMQ, per germline (reference sequence). V lost 5 bases, J lost 6 bases, and 14 bases lay in between. The CDR3 reads CASSAGVGGEQYF. CDR3 coding DNA: TGTGCCAGCAGCGCCGGAGTGGGGGGCGAGCAGTACTTC.

This chain uses TRBV5-4 with TRBJ2-5; D may match TRBD1 or TRBD2 (6 bases each). Germline values: CDR1 SGHNT, CDR2 YYREEE (reference sequence). The CDR3 runs to 14 residues. The V and J ends lost 4 bases and 5 bases respectively, with 15 bases between them. Here the CDR3 reads CASSLGGGWETQYF. As DNA, the CDR3 is TGTGCCAGCAGCCTGGGGGGCGGTTGGGAGACCCAGTACTTC. Filled out from reference TRBV5-4 and TRBJ2-5, the complete variable domain reads ETGVTQSPTHLIKTRGQQVTLRCSSQSGHNTVSWYQQALGQGPQFIFQYYREEENGRGNFPPRFSGLQFPNYSSELNVNALELDDSALYLCASSLGGGWETQYFGPGTRLLVL.

The rearrangement links TRBV7-2 to TRBJ2-2; no reliable D call. The V end lost 0 bases, the J end lost 1 base, and 3 bases lay between the germline ends. The CDR3 runs 14 residues. Germline lookup yields CDR1 SGHTA and CDR2 FQGNSA. The CDR3 DNA is TGTGCCAGCAGCTTAGCGCGGAACACCGGGGAGCTGTTTTTT. This codes for CASSLARNTGELFF.

V gene TRBV28 combines with J gene TRBJ2-1; D is possibly TRBD2 (7 bases). Germline values: CDR1 MDHEN, CDR2 SYDVKM. Trimming pared 7 bases from V and 5 bases from J, leaving 15 bases between. This CDR3 spans 14 amino acids. Here the CDR3 reads CASTRGASNNEQFF. DNA for the CDR3: TGTGCCAGCACCCGGGGGGCGAGTAACAATGAGCAGTTCTTC.

This chain's CDR3 is CASSLFPTGYEQYF. The CDR3 coding sequence is TGTGCCAGCAGCTTATTCCCGACGGGCTACGAGCAGTACTTC. The chain couples TRBV11-2 to TRBJ2-7; no firm D call. CDR3 size: 14 residues. Germline CDR1 reads SGHAT; CDR2 reads FQNNGV. The V gene lost 2 bases and the J gene lost 3 bases, with 11 bases spanning the gap.

The J gene is TRBJ2-5, the V gene TRBV7-3; D is undetermined. The end of the DNA is better explained by TRBJ2-7, so the J call may be wrong. CDR1 and CDR2 from the germline V gene are SGHTA and FQGTGA. The CDR3 length is 13 residues. CDR3 nucleotides: TGTGCCAGCAGCTTAACGTCTTCGAGCGAGCAGTACTTC. The encoded protein is CASSLTSSSEQYF.

V usage is TRBV27 and J usage is TRBJ2-1, with 7 bases matching TRBD2. The CDR3 is made up of 16 amino acids. The germline CDR1 and CDR2 sequences are MNHEY and SMNVEV (reference sequence). With 4 bases clipped from V and 8 bases from J, the junction kept 14 bases outside the gene matches. In nucleotides, the CDR3 is TGTGCCAGCAGTTCCACGGCTGGGGGGGAGTGGGATGAGCAGTTCTTC. This encodes CASSSTAGGEWDEQFF.

The V call is TRBV27, the J call TRBJ2-7; 7 bases match TRBD1. V was clipped by 2 bases and J by 3 bases; unmatched bases: 7. The CDR3 is made up of 15 amino acids. Looked up from germline, CDR1 is MNHEY and CDR2 is SMNVEV (reference sequence). CDR3 region: CASSLLGQGVYEQYF. For the CDR3, the DNA is TGTGCCAGCAGTTTACTCGGGCAGGGGGTCTACGAGCAGTACTTC.

The chain is built from TRBV9 and TRBJ2-1, with D perhaps TRBD2 (6 bases). This CDR3 spans 13 amino acids. CDR1 and CDR2 (germline): SGDLS, YYNGEE. Trimming stripped 4 bases from V and 9 bases from J, with 14 bases between. The CDR3: CASSPRLGGEQFF. In nucleotides, the CDR3 is TGTGCCAGCAGCCCCCGGTTGGGGGGTGAGCAGTTCTTC. Full variable domain (remainder filled in from reference TRBV9 and TRBJ2-1): DSGVTQTPKHLITATGQRVTLRCSPRSGDLSVYWYQQSLDQGLQFLIQYYNGEERAKGNILERFSAQQFPDLHSELNLSSLELGDSALYFCASSPRLGGEQFFGPGTRLTVL.

J is TRBJ2-7 and V is TRBV20-1; 7 bases are shared with TRBD1. Germline CDR1 reads DFQATT; CDR2 reads SNEGSKA (reference sequence). V trimming: 2 bases; J trimming: 11 bases; junction bases outside the gene matches: 6. The CDR3 loop spans 11 amino acids. The CDR3 sequence: CSARRGLAEYF. For the CDR3, the DNA is TGCAGTGCTAGAAGGGGGCTAGCCGAGTACTTC.

DNA for the CDR3: TGTGCCAGCAGTTTATGGACAGGGGGCTTCACTGAAGCTTTCTTT. It codes for CASSLWTGGFTEAFF. V usage is TRBV27 and J usage is TRBJ1-1; TRBD1 matches at 11 bases. Losses at the gene ends were 1 base for V and 4 bases for J; bases not matched to a gene: 2. The CDR3 contains 15 residues. Germline V gene sequence: CDR1 MNHEY, CDR2 SMNVEV (reference sequence).

The J gene is TRBJ2-3, the V gene TRBV10-2; D is perhaps TRBD2 (6 bases). Between the trimmed V and J ends, which lost 4 bases and 1 base, there was a span of 12 bases. The CDR3 extends over 15 amino acids. Germline CDR1 is WSHSY and CDR2 is SAAADI. CDR3 sequence (DNA): TGCGCCAGCAGTGGGCTAGCGCGTCGCACAGATACGCAGTATTTT. This encodes CASSGLARRTDTQYF.

The gene calls are TRBV18 and TRBJ2-7; 9 bases are shared with TRBD1. V gave up 1 base and J gave up 2 bases; unmatched junction bases: 6. Germline CDR1 is KGHSH and CDR2 is LQKENI. The length of the CDR3 is 16 residues. CDR3 protein: CASSPQAGQGAYEQYF. DNA of the CDR3: TGTGCCAGCTCACCACAGGCGGGACAGGGAGCCTACGAGCAGTACTTC.

This chain uses TRBV6-1 with TRBJ2-3; 9 bases line up with TRBD2. V gave up 0 bases and J gave up 4 bases; unmatched junction bases: 2. CDR3 length: 15 amino acids. Germline V lookup: CDR1 MNHNS, CDR2 SASEGT. CDR3 region: CASSEASGSPDTQYF. The CDR3, as DNA: TGTGCCAGCAGTGAAGCTAGCGGGAGCCCAGATACGCAGTATTTT.